The rows below give T cell receptor beta chains drawn from one sample of a study of cytotoxic CD8 clonotypes in ibrutinib-treated CLL. The protocol was immunoSEQ multiplex PCR, while the TCRdb copy is restricted to in-frame clones and leaves out a portion. This sample has 35,000 to 50,000 clones; about three quarters occur once, and the top ten carry roughly a tenth. Source: PBMCs, taken at disease progression, from a patient treated with ibrutinib. The receptors come from a human donor with chronic lymphocytic leukemia. CDR3s include the opening cysteine and the closing phenylalanine or tryptophan.

v_gene | CDR3aa
TRBV6-1 | CASSEVLGRLGSPLHF
TRBV6-5 | CATTGETQYF
TRBV5-4 | CASRSDRSVYNEQFF
TRBV25-1 | CASREQQSTDTQYF
TRBV2 | CASLFTSTDTQYF
TRBV7-9 | CASSGRQGQETQYF
TRBV14 | CASSQGLRAGYTF
TRBV4-1 | CASSQVPTPNEQFF
TRBV6-5 | CASRRTGGITDTQYF
TRBV4-1 | CASSQEVGVVKNIQYF
TRBV30 | CAWSWTDFNQPQHF
TRBV28 | CASSLGAGNTEAFF
TRBV18 | CASSPPGLSYEQYF
TRBV30 | CAWSVVGAGNTIYF
TRBV6-4 | CASSDESGSGNEQFF
TRBV4-1 | CASRARASSYNSPLHF
TRBV11-1 | CASSPTGGSIYEQYF
TRBV6-5 | CASSSSRGADTQYF
TRBV7-6 | CASPLLQEPEAFF
TRBV18 | CASSREGSYNSPLHF
TRBV5-1 | CASSLDGQKNTEAFF
TRBV6-5 | CASSYRGQGGFGYTF
TRBV30 | CAWSKSGEKLFF
TRBV28 | CASTTGDPYNEQFF
TRBV5-4 | CASSPTADRASGYTF
TRBV6-1 | CASFRDRGAEQYF
TRBV6-6 | CASSQAPVNTEAFF
TRBV5-1 | CASSVQGYEQYF
TRBV27 | CASSLGGVGQPQHF
TRBV13 | CASSNTNSYEQYF
TRBV10-3 | CAIRPAGQRHEDTQYF
TRBV27 | CASSPQISNQPQHF
TRBV7-8 | CASSLWGNTGELFF
TRBV23-1 | CASSLSVEKLFF
TRBV25-1 | CASSGGQLGAFF
TRBV5-4 | CASKKWGSDTDTQYF
TRBV6-1 | CASTRQSNKEGYTF
TRBV9 | CASSVVATGETGELFF
TRBV7-9 | CASSLQGGAGELFF
TRBV5-4 | CASSLDGTYEQYF
TRBV2 | CASSVHTEAFF
TRBV5-1 | CASSTDRPLSGNTIYF
TRBV28 | CASSLLDTRGYEQFF
TRBV27 | CASSFSETVYEQYF
TRBV5-5 | CASSLEGQPQETQYF
TRBV4-1 | CASSQRTTSNQPQHF
TRBV19 | CASTTTGSNQPQHF
TRBV19 | CASSWTSGRPTGELFF
TRBV18 | CASSPNSPNYGYTF
TRBV7-9 | CASSFGVGGRRQETQYF
TRBV2 | CASLDPGQGVEKLFF
TRBV18 | CASSPPMNTEAFF
TRBV18 | CASSPLMTWNTEAFF
TRBV11-2 | CASSPPGTGANEQFF